Below, 19 T cell receptor beta chains from the same sample are listed, as sequenced in a study of human T cells and chemical hapten exposure. The time point here: pre-sensitization, week 0. The treatment: therapeutic diphenylcyclopropenone sensitization with weekly scalp DPC. TCRdb used MiXCR to reprocess the RACE reads, holding one entry per CDR3 protein. The sample consists of 180,000 or so distinct CDR3 sequences, approximately 29% of them appearing once. Specimen: whole blood, collected in connection with sensitization to the hapten diphenylcyclopropenone (DPC). Every receptor here comes from a woman aged 25 to 39 with alopecia areata. Some clones in this sample may be carry-over from other donors' samples.

This clonotype appeared a few times. CDR3: CASSEVASGRQEQFF. As DNA, the CDR3 is TGTGCCAGCAGTGAAGTGGCTAGCGGGAGGCAAGAGCAGTTCTTC. J is TRBJ2-1 and V is TRBV6-4; TRBD2 aligns across 11 bases. After removal of 3 bases from V and 10 bases from J, the junction contained 8 bases not matched to a gene. Germline V gene sequence: CDR1 MRHNA, CDR2 SNTAGT. The CDR3 has 15 residues.

This clonotype was observed a handful of times. The chain links TRBV29-1 to TRBJ2-1; D remains ambiguous. The germline V gene has CDR1 SQVTM and CDR2 ANQGSEA. V lost 8 bases to trimming and J lost 9 bases, with 14 bases between them. The CDR3 has 11 residues. The CDR3 DNA is TGCAGCTCGGGTTATGGAATTGAGCAGTTCTTC. Translating it yields CSSGYGIEQFF.

The rearrangement links TRBV5-6 to TRBJ2-2; tentatively, D is TRBD1 or TRBD2 (5 bases each). CDR1 is SGHDT and CDR2 is YYEEEE in the germline V gene. V lost 1 base and J 3 bases, leaving 7 bases between the germline ends. The CDR3 contains 14 residues. CDR3 sequence (DNA): TGTGCCAGCAGCTTGTTGGGGGACACCGGGGAGCTGTTTTTT. Amino acid sequence: CASSLLGDTGELFF.

The chain couples TRBV28 to TRBJ1-2; 8 bases are a match to TRBD1. Germline CDR1 reads MDHEN; CDR2 reads SYDVKM. Trimming cost V 4 bases and J 4 bases; bases outside gene matches: 5. The CDR3 runs 14 residues. In DNA, the CDR3 is TGTGCCAGCAGTTGGGCAGGGGGCAGCTATGGCTACACCTTC. This codes for CASSWAGGSYGYTF.

The gene calls are TRBV20-1 and TRBJ1-5; 8 positions match TRBD1. The length of the CDR3 is 16 residues. V lost 6 bases and J lost 6; bases outside the gene matches: 16. Germline-derived CDR1 and CDR2 are DFQATT and SNEGSKA (reference sequence). CDR3 nucleotides: TGCAGTGCCCAGCGCTTGACAGGGGAGGAAGTTCAGCCCCAGCATTTT. Its translation: CSAQRLTGEEVQPQHF.

This clonotype was detected ten times or more. V gene TRBV20-1 combines with J gene TRBJ2-1; 8 bases match TRBD2. The V and J ends lost 3 bases and 9 bases, in that order; junction bases with no gene match: 7. Germline V gives CDR1 DFQATT, CDR2 SNEGSKA (reference sequence). The CDR3 covers 13 residues. Here the CDR3 reads CSASGGAFVEQFF. In DNA, the CDR3 is TGCAGTGCTAGCGGGGGGGCCTTCGTTGAGCAGTTCTTC.

Only a few counts were recorded for this clonotype. The genes are TRBV7-9 and TRBJ1-1; possibly TRBD1 for D (5 bases). Germline CDR1 and CDR2: SEHNR and FQNEAQ (reference sequence). V was clipped by 0 bases and J by 6 bases, with 11 bases between them. CDR3 length: 14 amino acids. This chain's CDR3 is CASSLAQVSPEAFF. CDR3 sequence (DNA): TGTGCCAGCAGCTTAGCACAGGTCAGCCCTGAAGCTTTCTTT.

This rearrangement joins TRBV7-9 to TRBJ2-1; D ambiguous. The CDR3 is made up of 13 amino acids. V shed 1 base and J shed 12 bases, with 13 bases lying between them. The germline CDR1 and CDR2 sequences are SEHNR and FQNEAQ (reference sequence). The CDR3 reads CASSLVGIVAQFF. The CDR3, as DNA: TGTGCCAGCAGCTTAGTAGGGATCGTGGCGCAGTTCTTC.

The chain carries TRBV28 and TRBJ2-3; 9 bases fit TRBD1. CDR3 length equals 15 residues. Germline trimming cut 5 bases from V and 1 base from J; bases unmatched to any gene: 4. CDR1 and CDR2 (germline): MDHEN, SYDVKM. The CDR3, as DNA: TGTGCCAGCAGTCCCTGGACAGGGGGCACAGATACGCAGTATTTT. Its protein is CASSPWTGGTDTQYF.

This clonotype was observed a few times. The chain has TRBV10-3 and TRBJ2-7, with TRBD1 matching over 7 bases. Unmatched junction bases numbered 4, after V lost 2 bases and J lost 3 bases. The V gene's germline CDR1 is ENHRY and CDR2 SYGVKD. The CDR3 contains 14 residues. CDR3 in amino acids: CAISEQGTVYEQYF. CDR3 sequence (DNA): TGTGCCATCAGTGAGCAGGGGACAGTCTACGAGCAGTACTTC.

The chain carries TRBV27 and TRBJ2-3, with 10 bases matching TRBD2. This CDR3 spans 16 amino acids. Germline CDR1 and CDR2: MNHEY and SMNVEV (reference sequence). Losses at the gene ends were 5 bases for V and 3 bases for J; bases not matched to a gene: 8. CDR3 coding DNA: TGTGCCAGCAGTGGAGAGCGGGGGGGCCGTACAGATACGCAGTATTTT. Translation gives CASSGERGGRTDTQYF.

The chain carries TRBV5-6 and TRBJ2-1, with D perhaps matching TRBD2 (5 bases). Looked up from germline, CDR1 is SGHDT and CDR2 is YYEEEE. CDR3 length equals 15 residues. V was shortened by 3 bases and J by 4 bases, with 14 bases between the two germline ends. The CDR3 DNA is TGTGCCAGCAGCTCGGGCCCCTGGAGGTACAATGAGCAGTTCTTC. This gives the protein CASSSGPWRYNEQFF.

This clonotype showed up just a few times. This sequence joins TRBV5-1 and TRBJ2-5; D is unclear. V gave up 0 bases and J gave up 2 bases, with 8 bases separating them. The germline gives CDR1 SGHRS, CDR2 YFSETQ. The CDR3 runs 14 residues. The CDR3 reads CASSLEGQQETQYF. The CDR3 DNA reads TGCGCCAGCAGCTTGGAGGGCCAGCAAGAGACCCAGTACTTC. The full variable domain, completed using reference TRBV5-1 and TRBJ2-5, is KAGVTQTPRYLIKTRGQQVTLSCSPISGHRSVSWYQQTPGQGLQFLFEYFSETQRNKGNFPGRFSGRQFSNSRSEMNVSTLELGDSALYLCASSLEGQQETQYFGPGTRLLVL.

V and J are TRBV4-3 and TRBJ2-1; TRBD2 aligns across 8 bases. CDR3 length: 13 residues. Germline assignment: CDR1 LGHNA and CDR2 YSLEER. J gave up 7 bases and V 9 bases, and 8 bases lay outside the gene matches. The CDR3 nucleotides read TGCGCCAGAAGGACTAGCACCCAAAATGAGCAGTTCTTC. The encoded protein is CARRTSTQNEQFF.

This clonotype was recorded a few times. The rearrangement links TRBV4-2 to TRBJ1-2; D unresolved. The CDR3 is 13 amino acids. V lost 1 base to trimming and J lost 5 bases, with 8 bases between them. From germline, CDR1 is LGHNA and CDR2 YNFKEQ. CDR3 protein: CASSQGSEYGYTF. CDR3 bases: TGTGCCAGCAGCCAAGGGAGTGAGTATGGCTACACCTTC.

This clonotype occurred a few times. CDR3 nucleotides: TGCAGTGCTAGCGCAACCGTTTTCAATGAGCAGTTCTTC. It encodes CSASATVFNEQFF. V usage is TRBV20-1 and J usage is TRBJ2-1; D is undetermined. Trimming shortened V by 3 bases and J by 6 bases, and 12 bases separated the two germline ends. The germline gives CDR1 DFQATT, CDR2 SNEGSKA (reference sequence). The CDR3 contains 13 residues.

V usage is TRBV18 and J usage is TRBJ2-1; D remains ambiguous. CDR3 size: 13 residues. Trimming left V 3 bases short and J 9 bases short, with 12 bases between. Looked up from germline, CDR1 is KGHSH and CDR2 is LQKENI. Here the CDR3 reads CASSPQTETEQFF. CDR3 bases: TGTGCCAGCTCACCCCAGACTGAGACTGAGCAGTTCTTC. Together with reference TRBV18 and TRBJ2-1, the CDR3 gives the full variable domain: NAGVMQNPRHLVRRRGQEARLRCSPMKGHSHVYWYRQLPEEGLKFMVYLQKENIIDESGMPKERFSAEFPKEGPSILRIQQVVRGDSAAYFCASSPQTETEQFFGPGTRLTVL.

The CDR3: CASSSPGGSTDEQFF. Written as DNA, the CDR3 is TGTGCCAGCAGTTCCCCTGGCGGGAGTACGGATGAGCAGTTCTTC. V usage is TRBV28 and J usage is TRBJ2-1, with TRBD2 identical over 7 bases. This CDR3 has 15 residues. CDR1 MDHEN and CDR2 SYDVKM come from the germline V gene. Unmatched junction bases numbered 11, after V lost 4 bases and J lost 8 bases.

The rearrangement joins TRBV6-2 or TRBV6-3 to TRBJ1-2; D gene uncertain. Per the germline V gene, CDR1 is MNHEY and CDR2 is SVGEGT. Trimming took off 6 bases at V and 1 base at J, with 9 bases between the two ends. The CDR3 length is 13 residues. The CDR3 nucleotides are TGTGCCAGCAGAGGCACTTATAACTATGGCTACACCTTC. Protein product: CASRGTYNYGYTF.